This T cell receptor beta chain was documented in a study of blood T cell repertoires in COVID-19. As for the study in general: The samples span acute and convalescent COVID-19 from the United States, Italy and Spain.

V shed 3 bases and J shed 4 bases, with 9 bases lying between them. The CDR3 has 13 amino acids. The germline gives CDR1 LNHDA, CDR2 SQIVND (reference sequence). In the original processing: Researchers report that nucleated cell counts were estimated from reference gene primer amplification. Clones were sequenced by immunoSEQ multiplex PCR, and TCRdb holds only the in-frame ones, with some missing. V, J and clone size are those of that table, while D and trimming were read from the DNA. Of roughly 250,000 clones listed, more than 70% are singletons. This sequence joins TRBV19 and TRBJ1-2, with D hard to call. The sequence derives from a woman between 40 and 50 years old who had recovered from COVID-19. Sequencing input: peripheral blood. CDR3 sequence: CASSIVTGYGYTF. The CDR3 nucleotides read TGTGCCAGTAGTATCGTTACGGGCTATGGCTACACCTTC.